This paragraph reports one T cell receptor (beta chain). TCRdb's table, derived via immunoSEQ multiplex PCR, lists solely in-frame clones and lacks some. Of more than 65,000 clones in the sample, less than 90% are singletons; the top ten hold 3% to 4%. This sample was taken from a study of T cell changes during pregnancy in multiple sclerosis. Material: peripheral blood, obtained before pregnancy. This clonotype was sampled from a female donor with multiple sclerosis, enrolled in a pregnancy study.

CDR3 bases: TGTGCCAGCAGTGCAGGGGTTATGTTAGGCTACACCTTC. This translates into CASSAGVMLGYTF. The chain recombines TRBV6-1 with TRBJ1-2, with a tentative D call TRBD1 (6 bases). CDR1 is MNHNS and CDR2 is SASEGT in the germline V gene. The CDR3 covers 13 residues. With 4 bases removed from V and 8 bases from J, the gap between germline ends came to 14 bases.